Following are 25 T cell receptor beta chains from one sample sequenced in a study of blood T cell repertoires in COVID-19. The method was immunoSEQ multiplex PCR; TCRdb's version includes in-frame clones alone and lacks a portion of them. This table holds some 200,000 clones, 85% found once. The sequencing sample was made of peripheral blood. The receptors stem from a man aged 55 to 70 with COVID-19, enrolled during active disease.

Details on this clone: At the DNA level, this CDR3 is encoded by other sequences in the same sample as well. The chain uses TRBV5-1 and TRBJ2-3; D might be TRBD2 (5 bases). This CDR3 has 13 amino acids. V lost 5 bases and J lost 3, with 10 bases in between. Germline V gives CDR1 SGHRS, CDR2 YFSETQ. The CDR3 DNA is TGCGCCAGCAGTGAGGGTTTTACAGATACGCAGTATTTT. Protein: CASSEGFTDTQYF.

This clone was observed once. This sequence joins TRBV10-2 and TRBJ1-2, with 7 positions matching TRBD1. Germline V gene data show CDR1 as WSHSY and CDR2 as SAAADI. This CDR3 contains 14 residues. Trimming cost V 0 bases and J 6 bases; bases outside gene matches: 4. The CDR3 loop reads CASSESQGRHGYTF. The CDR3 DNA reads TGCGCCAGCAGTGAGTCACAGGGGCGACATGGCTACACCTTC.

V and J are TRBV28 and TRBJ2-4; 11 bases line up with TRBD1. The germline V gene encodes CDR1 MDHEN and CDR2 SYDVKM. CDR3 length: 14 amino acids. Trimming took 8 bases from V and 7 from J; bases not matched to a gene: 7. CDR3 sequence (DNA): TGTGCCAGCGCAAGGACAGGGGGCGATAACATTCAGTACTTC. Its protein product is CASARTGGDNIQYF. Full variable domain (rest looked up from reference TRBV28 and TRBJ2-4): DVKVTQSSRYLVKRTGEKVFLECVQDMDHENMFWYRQDPGLGLRLIYFSYDVKMKEKGDIPEGYSVSREKKERFSLILESASTNQTSMYLCASARTGGDNIQYFGAGTRLSVL.

This clone was counted a single time. This sequence joins TRBV7-2 and TRBJ2-4; 7 bases align to TRBD1. The CDR3 consists of 12 residues. V gave up 1 base and J gave up 12 bases; unmatched junction bases: 3. CDR1 SGHTA and CDR2 FQGNSA come from the germline V gene. The CDR3 sequence: CASSLERGHQYF. As DNA, the CDR3 is TGTGCCAGCAGCTTAGAGAGGGGGCATCAGTACTTC.

V is TRBV9 and J is TRBJ1-6; D uncertain. This CDR3 is built from 13 residues. Trimming pared 4 bases from V and 7 bases from J, leaving 9 bases between. Per the germline V gene, CDR1 is SGDLS and CDR2 is YYNGEE. The CDR3 here is CASSLSENSPLHF. The CDR3 region has the DNA TGTGCCAGCAGCCTTAGTGAAAATTCACCCCTCCACTTT.

V is TRBV4-2 and J is TRBJ1-6, with no clear D. V shed 0 bases and J shed 9 bases, with 12 bases lying between them. Looked up from germline, CDR1 is LGHNA and CDR2 is YNFKEQ. The CDR3 extends over 15 amino acids. The DNA for the CDR3 is TGTGCCAGCAGCCAAGAAAAGCGGCGAATTTCACCCCTCCACTTT. This translates into CASSQEKRRISPLHF.

The chain joins TRBV7-8 to TRBJ1-2; 11 bases line up with TRBD1. The V gene's germline CDR1 is SGHVS and CDR2 FQNEAQ. The CDR3 is 17 residues long. Unmatched junction bases numbered 16, after V lost 5 bases and J lost 8 bases. The CDR3 DNA reads as TGTGCCAGCAGCCCAGGGCGGACAGGGGGCGCGGTGGGCGGCTACACCTTC. Its translation is CASSPGRTGGAVGGYTF.

This chain joins TRBV13 and TRBJ2-7, with 12 bases fitting TRBD1. Germline CDR1 and CDR2: PRHDT and FYEKMQ (reference sequence). This CDR3 has 20 amino acids. V was pared by 4 bases and J by 4 bases, with 20 bases of the junction left unmatched. The CDR3 bases are TGTGCCAGCAGCTCAGTGGGCTCGGGACAGGGGGCCCTACCACCTTACGAGCAGTACTTC. Amino acid sequence: CASSSVGSGQGALPPYEQYF. The full variable domain, rest sourced from reference TRBV13 and TRBJ2-7, is AAGVIQSPRHLIKEKRETATLKCYPIPRHDTVYWYQQGPGQDPQFLISFYEKMQSDKGSIPDRFSAQQFSDYHSELNMSSLELGDSALYFCASSSVGSGQGALPPYEQYFGPGTRLTVT.

This clone was observed a handful of times. The chain couples TRBV6-2 or TRBV6-3 to TRBJ1-2; no clear D gene. Germline V gene data show CDR1 as MNHEY and CDR2 as SVGEGT. V dropped 2 bases and J dropped 2 bases, with 9 bases sitting between them. The CDR3 is made up of 14 amino acids. CDR3: CASSYAGLNYGYTF. DNA of the CDR3: TGTGCCAGCAGTTACGCGGGCCTAAACTATGGCTACACCTTC.

The chain carries TRBV28 and TRBJ2-3; 10 bases match TRBD2. Germline V gene data show CDR1 as MDHEN and CDR2 as SYDVKM. This CDR3 contains 15 residues. V gave up 5 bases and J gave up 1 base; unmatched junction bases: 3. The CDR3 DNA reads as TGTGCCAGCAGTACTCTAGCGGGAGGCACAGATACGCAGTATTTT. This sequence encodes CASSTLAGGTDTQYF.

J is TRBJ1-6 and V is TRBV18; TRBD1 is a possible D gene (5 bases). The CDR3 is 18 amino acids. Trimming pared 2 bases from V and 4 bases from J, leaving 18 bases between. The V gene's germline CDR1 is KGHSH and CDR2 LQKENI. Here the CDR3 reads CASSPLALSDSYNSPLHF. CDR3 nucleotides: TGTGCCAGCTCACCATTGGCATTAAGCGACAGTTATAATTCACCCCTCCACTTT.

This clone was recorded once. This rearrangement joins TRBV19 to TRBJ2-5, with 13 bases lining up with TRBD2. The V gene's germline CDR1 is LNHDA and CDR2 SQIVND (reference sequence). Trimming removed 4 bases from V and 3 bases from J; junction bases left unmatched: 2. The CDR3 length is 15 residues. The CDR3 reads CASSSGTSGEETQYF. The CDR3 DNA is TGTGCCAGTAGTAGTGGGACTAGCGGGGAAGAGACCCAGTACTTC.

This clone was picked up one time. The rearrangement links TRBV27 to TRBJ2-2; possible D gene TRBD2, 7 bases. Trimming cost V 3 bases and J 5 bases, with 25 bases left between them. The V gene's germline CDR1 is MNHEY and CDR2 SMNVEV (reference sequence). The CDR3 is 19 residues long. The CDR3 DNA reads TGTGCCAGCAGTTTGAAACCGATCGGGACACTCGGGAGGACCGGGGAGCTGTTTTTT. It yields the protein CASSLKPIGTLGRTGELFF.

V gene TRBV2 combines with J gene TRBJ1-2; 11 nucleotides align to TRBD1. V was clipped by 6 bases and J by 2 bases; unmatched bases: 8. The CDR3 extends over 16 amino acids. In germline, CDR1 is SNHLY, CDR2 FYNNEI. Here the CDR3 DNA reads TGTGCCAGCAGACTGGACAGGGGGCGAGCGAACTATGGCTACACCTTC. Its protein is CASRLDRGRANYGYTF.

The genes are TRBV30 and TRBJ1-4, with a tentative D call TRBD1 (5 bases). Germline-derived CDR1 and CDR2 are GTSNPN and SVGIG (reference sequence). The CDR3 is 14 amino acids. Trimming left V 0 bases short and J 5 bases short, with 10 bases between. CDR3 sequence (DNA): TGTGCCTGGAGTGTTGGGCAGGGCAATGAAAAACTGTTTTTT. Amino acids: CAWSVGQGNEKLFF.

The genes are TRBV19 and TRBJ1-5, with TRBD1 as a possible D gene (6 bases). Trimming removed 6 bases from V and 6 bases from J, with 21 bases in between. This CDR3 has 16 amino acids. Germline assignment: CDR1 LNHDA and CDR2 SQIVND (reference sequence). This CDR3 reads CASRLNYRVMSQPQHF. CDR3 DNA: TGTGCCAGTAGACTCAACTACAGGGTGATGAGTCAGCCCCAGCATTTT.

The chain is built from TRBV7-2 and TRBJ1-2; D perhaps matches TRBD1 (6 bases). CDR1 is SGHTA, CDR2 FQGNSA, per germline. The CDR3 is made up of 15 amino acids. Trimming pared 5 bases from V and 3 bases from J, leaving 16 bases between. The CDR3: CASSLQQGIDYGYTF. CDR3 nucleotide sequence: TGTGCCAGCAGCCTCCAACAGGGAATTGACTATGGCTACACCTTC.

The chain uses TRBV19 and TRBJ2-5; 10 positions match TRBD1. The CDR3 is 16 amino acids. V trimming: 6 bases; J trimming: 4 bases; junction bases outside the gene matches: 11. CDR1 and CDR2 (germline): LNHDA, SQIVND (reference sequence). CDR3 nucleotides: TGTGCCAGTAGGGGCCCTCCGGGACAGGGGTTAGAGACCCAGTACTTC. Its protein is CASRGPPGQGLETQYF.

This clone was seen more than once but under ten times. J is TRBJ1-1 and V is TRBV5-4, with TRBD1 matching 8 bases. The CDR3 loop spans 14 amino acids. The ends lost 4 bases at V and 1 base at J; junction bases unmatched: 3. Germline V gene sequence: CDR1 SGHNT, CDR2 YYREEE (reference sequence). CDR3 in DNA: TGTGCCAGCAGCAAGGACAGGGAGAACACTGAAGCTTTCTTT. Encoded protein: CASSKDRENTEAFF.

The rearrangement uses TRBV27 and TRBJ2-2; D possibly corresponds to TRBD2 (5 bases). The length of the CDR3 is 16 residues. Germline V gene lookup returns CDR1 MNHEY and CDR2 SMNVEV (reference sequence). V was trimmed by 6 bases and J by 2 bases, leaving 16 bases between them. CDR3 sequence (DNA): TGTGCCAGCAGCCAAAGGAGGCAGTTAAACACCGGGGAGCTGTTTTTT. Translation gives CASSQRRQLNTGELFF.

The chain carries TRBV2 and TRBJ1-4, with 9 nucleotides matching TRBD1. With 6 bases clipped from V and 7 bases from J, the junction kept 12 bases outside the gene matches. This CDR3 spans 16 amino acids. Germline assignment: CDR1 SNHLY and CDR2 FYNNEI. CDR3 residues: CASSLTTGGWGEKLFF. DNA of the CDR3: TGTGCCAGCAGCCTTACCACAGGGGGCTGGGGTGAAAAACTGTTTTTT.

This clone occurred a few times. The chain is built from TRBV10-2 and TRBJ1-6, with TRBD1 matching 8 bases. There are 14 residues in the CDR3. With 0 bases clipped from V and 11 bases from J, the junction kept 3 bases outside the gene matches. The germline gives CDR1 WSHSY, CDR2 SAAADI. Here the CDR3 reads CASSESTGGTPLHF. The CDR3 nucleotides are TGCGCCAGCAGTGAGTCAACAGGGGGGACACCCCTCCACTTT.

V is TRBV9 and J is TRBJ1-6; 9 nucleotides align to TRBD1. Germline values: CDR1 SGDLS, CDR2 YYNGEE. V lost 4 bases, J lost 7 bases, and 6 bases stayed unmatched. The CDR3 totals 15 residues. The CDR3 sequence is CASSTRQGENSPLHF. DNA of the CDR3: TGTGCCAGCAGCACCCGACAGGGGGAGAATTCACCCCTCCACTTT.

This clone was counted once. The chain carries TRBV11-2 and TRBJ2-1; 8 bases align to TRBD1. V trimming: 0 bases; J trimming: 2 bases; junction bases outside the gene matches: 3. CDR1 SGHAT and CDR2 FQNNGV come from the germline V gene. The CDR3 is 16 residues long. The CDR3 coding sequence is TGTGCCAGCAGCTTAGAGGGCAGGGGGCCCTACAATGAGCAGTTCTTC. Protein: CASSLEGRGPYNEQFF.

This chain uses TRBV11-1 with TRBJ1-4; maybe TRBD1 (6 bases). The CDR3 is made up of 15 amino acids. V lost 5 bases and J lost 4, with 14 bases in between. Germline V gene data show CDR1 as SGHAT and CDR2 as FQDESV (reference sequence). CDR3: CASSPGTSGNEKLFF. The CDR3 coding sequence is TGTGCCAGCAGCCCTGGGACATCGGGTAATGAAAAACTGTTTTTT.